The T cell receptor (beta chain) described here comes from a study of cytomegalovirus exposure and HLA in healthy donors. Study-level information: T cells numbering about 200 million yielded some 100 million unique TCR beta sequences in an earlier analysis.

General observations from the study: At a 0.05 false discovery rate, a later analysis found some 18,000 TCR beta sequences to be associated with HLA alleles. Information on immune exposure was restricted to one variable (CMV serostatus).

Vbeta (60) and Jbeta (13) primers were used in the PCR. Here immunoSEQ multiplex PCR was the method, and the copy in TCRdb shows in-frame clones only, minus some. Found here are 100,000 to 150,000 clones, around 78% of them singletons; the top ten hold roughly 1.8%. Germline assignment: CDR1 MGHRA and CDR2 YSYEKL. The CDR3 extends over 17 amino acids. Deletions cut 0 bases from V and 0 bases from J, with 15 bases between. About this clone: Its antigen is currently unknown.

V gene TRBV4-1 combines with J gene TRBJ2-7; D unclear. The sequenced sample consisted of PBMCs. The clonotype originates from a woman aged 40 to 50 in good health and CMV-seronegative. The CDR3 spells CASSQDIRVLPSYEQYF. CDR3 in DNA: TGCGCCAGCAGCCAAGATATACGGGTCCTACCCTCCTACGAGCAGTACTTC.